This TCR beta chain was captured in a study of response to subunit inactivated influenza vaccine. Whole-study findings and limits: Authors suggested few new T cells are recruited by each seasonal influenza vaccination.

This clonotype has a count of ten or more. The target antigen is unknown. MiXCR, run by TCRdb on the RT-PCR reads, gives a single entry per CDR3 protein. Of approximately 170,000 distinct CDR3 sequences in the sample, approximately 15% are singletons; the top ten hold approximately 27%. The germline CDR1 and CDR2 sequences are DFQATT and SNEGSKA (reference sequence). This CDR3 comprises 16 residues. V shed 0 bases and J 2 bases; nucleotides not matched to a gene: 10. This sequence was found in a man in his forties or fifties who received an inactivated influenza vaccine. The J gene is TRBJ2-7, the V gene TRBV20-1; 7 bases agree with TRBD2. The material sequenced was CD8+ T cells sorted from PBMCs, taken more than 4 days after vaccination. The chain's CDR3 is CSARELSLAETYEQYF. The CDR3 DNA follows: TGCAGTGCTAGAGAATTATCGCTAGCGGAGACCTACGAGCAGTACTTC.